This TCR beta chain comes out of a study of STAT3 mutations in large granular lymphocyte leukemia. Overall study context: Among longitudinally sequenced T-LGLL patients, roughly half had canonical activating STAT3 mutations detected.

The study, taken as a whole, reports: A small but highly pathogenic clone may have been missed. In T-cell large granular lymphocyte leukemia, about half of patients showed multiple immunodominant subclonotypes. Differing intervals and regimens complicate linking therapy response to clone burden. In 6 of 18 patients, new TCR clonotypes emerged after therapy.

CDR3 length: 19 amino acids. The germline gives CDR1 SGDLS, CDR2 YYNGEE. V trimming: 0 bases; J trimming: 2 bases; junction bases outside the gene matches: 8. As to this clone: Its cognate antigen is unknown.

Sequenced by immunoSEQ multiplex PCR; TCRdb stores in-frame clones only, minus some. The table records about 15,000 clones, just under 85% of them present only once. Sequenced input: peripheral blood mononuclear cells. This clonotype was obtained from a man aged 45-60 years with T-cell large granular lymphocyte leukemia. Some clones in this sample may be carry-over from other donors' samples. This sequence joins TRBV9 and TRBJ2-2, with 12 bases lining up with TRBD2. The CDR3 DNA sequence: TGTGCCAGCAGCGTAGGAACTAGCGGGAGGAGGCTAAACACCGGGGAGCTGTTTTTT. Translated: CASSVGTSGRRLNTGELFF. Drawing the rest from reference TRBV9 and TRBJ2-2, the complete variable domain is DSGVTQTPKHLITATGQRVTLRCSPRSGDLSVYWYQQSLDQGLQFLIQYYNGEERAKGNILERFSAQQFPDLHSELNLSSLELGDSALYFCASSVGTSGRRLNTGELFFGEGSRLTVL.